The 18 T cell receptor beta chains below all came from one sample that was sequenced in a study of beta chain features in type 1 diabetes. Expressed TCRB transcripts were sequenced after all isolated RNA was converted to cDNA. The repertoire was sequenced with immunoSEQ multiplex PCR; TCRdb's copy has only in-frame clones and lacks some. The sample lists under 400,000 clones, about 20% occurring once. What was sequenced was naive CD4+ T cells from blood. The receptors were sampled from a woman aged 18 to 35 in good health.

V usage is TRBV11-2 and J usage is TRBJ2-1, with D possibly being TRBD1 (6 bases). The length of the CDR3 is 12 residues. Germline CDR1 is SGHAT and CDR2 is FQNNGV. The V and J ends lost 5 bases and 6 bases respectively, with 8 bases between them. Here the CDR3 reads CASSRQVNEQFF. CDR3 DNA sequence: TGTGCCAGCAGCCGACAGGTCAATGAGCAGTTCTTC.

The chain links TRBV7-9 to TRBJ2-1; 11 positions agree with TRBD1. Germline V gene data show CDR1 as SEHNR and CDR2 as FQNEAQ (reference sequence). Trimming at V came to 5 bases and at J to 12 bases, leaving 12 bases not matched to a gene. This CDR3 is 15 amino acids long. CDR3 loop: CASSPIWTGGAGQFF. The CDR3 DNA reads TGTGCCAGCAGCCCTATTTGGACAGGGGGCGCTGGGCAGTTCTTC.

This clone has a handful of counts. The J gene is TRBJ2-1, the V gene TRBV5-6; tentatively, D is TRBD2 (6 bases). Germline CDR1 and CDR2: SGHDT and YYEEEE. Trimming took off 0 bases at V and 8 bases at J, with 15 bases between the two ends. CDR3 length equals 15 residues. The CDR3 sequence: CASSLVGPRRDEQFF. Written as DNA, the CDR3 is TGTGCCAGCAGCTTGGTTGGCCCCCGGAGGGATGAGCAGTTCTTC.

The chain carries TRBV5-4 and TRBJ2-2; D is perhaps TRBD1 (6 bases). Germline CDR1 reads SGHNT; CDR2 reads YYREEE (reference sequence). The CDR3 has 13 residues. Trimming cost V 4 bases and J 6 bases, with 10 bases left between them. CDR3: CASSAQGSGELFF. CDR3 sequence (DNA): TGTGCCAGCAGCGCACAGGGATCCGGGGAGCTGTTTTTT.

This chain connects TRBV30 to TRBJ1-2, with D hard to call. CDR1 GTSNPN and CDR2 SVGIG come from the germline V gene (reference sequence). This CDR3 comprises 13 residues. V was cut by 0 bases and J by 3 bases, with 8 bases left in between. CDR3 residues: CAWSVRLHYGYTF. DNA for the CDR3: TGTGCCTGGAGTGTCAGACTCCACTATGGCTACACCTTC.

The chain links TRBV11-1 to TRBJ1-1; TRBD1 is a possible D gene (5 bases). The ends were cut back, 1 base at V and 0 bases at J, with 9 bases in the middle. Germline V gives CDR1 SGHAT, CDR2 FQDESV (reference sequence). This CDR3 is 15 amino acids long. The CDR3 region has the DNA TGTGCCAGCAGCTTAGAGGGGCCCATGAACACTGAAGCTTTCTTT. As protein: CASSLEGPMNTEAFF.

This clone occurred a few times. The CDR3 region is CASSLDPQGTYTF. In DNA form, the CDR3 reads TGTGCCAGCAGCTTAGACCCACAGGGAACCTACACCTTC. V and J are TRBV11-3 and TRBJ1-2; D perhaps matches TRBD1 (6 bases). V was cut by 0 bases and J by 10 bases, with 12 bases left in between. This CDR3 is built from 13 residues. CDR1 is SGHNT and CDR2 is YENEEA in the germline V gene.

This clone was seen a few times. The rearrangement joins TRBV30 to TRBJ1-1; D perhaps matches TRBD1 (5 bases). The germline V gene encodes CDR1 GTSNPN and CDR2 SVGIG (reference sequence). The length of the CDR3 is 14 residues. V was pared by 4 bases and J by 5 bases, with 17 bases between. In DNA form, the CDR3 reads TGTGCCTGGAACCCTAGGGCAGGGAGGACTGAAGCTTTCTTT. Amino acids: CAWNPRAGRTEAFF.

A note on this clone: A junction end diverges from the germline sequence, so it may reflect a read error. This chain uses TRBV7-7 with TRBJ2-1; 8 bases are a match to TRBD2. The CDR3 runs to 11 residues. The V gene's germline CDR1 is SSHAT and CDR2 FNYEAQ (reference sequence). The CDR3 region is CASSSGGVQFF. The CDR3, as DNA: TGTGCTAGCAGCTCCGGGGGGGTTCAGTTCTTC.

The CDR3 region is CASGNGGQTTYNEQFF. CDR3 in DNA: TGCGCCAGCGGGAACGGGGGGCAAACGACCTACAATGAGCAGTTCTTC. This sequence joins TRBV5-1 and TRBJ2-1; tentative D call: TRBD2 (7 bases). Trimming cost V 7 bases and J 2 bases, with 19 bases left between them. The length of the CDR3 is 16 residues. CDR1 SGHRS and CDR2 YFSETQ come from the germline V gene. The entire variable domain, with the rest obtained from reference TRBV5-1 and TRBJ2-1, is as follows: KAGVTQTPRYLIKTRGQQVTLSCSPISGHRSVSWYQQTPGQGLQFLFEYFSETQRNKGNFPGRFSGRQFSNSRSEMNVSTLELGDSALYLCASGNGGQTTYNEQFFGPGTRLTVL.

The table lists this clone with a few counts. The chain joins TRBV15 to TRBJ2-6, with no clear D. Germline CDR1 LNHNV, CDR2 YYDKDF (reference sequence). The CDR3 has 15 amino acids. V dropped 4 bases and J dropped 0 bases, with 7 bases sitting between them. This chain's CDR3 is CATSTRGSGANVLTF. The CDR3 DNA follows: TGTGCCACCAGCACCCGAGGCTCTGGGGCCAACGTCCTGACTTTC. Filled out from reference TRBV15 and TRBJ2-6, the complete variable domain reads DAMVIQNPRYQVTQFGKPVTLSCSQTLNHNVMYWYQQKSSQAPKLLFHYYDKDFNNEADTPDNFQSRRPNTSFCFLDIRSPGLGDTAMYLCATSTRGSGANVLTFGAGSRLTVL.

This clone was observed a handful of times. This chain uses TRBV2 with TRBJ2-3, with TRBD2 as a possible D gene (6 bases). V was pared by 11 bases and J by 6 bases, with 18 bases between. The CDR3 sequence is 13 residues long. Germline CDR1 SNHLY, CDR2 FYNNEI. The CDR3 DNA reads TGTGCCGCGGGGCCCCAAGGCCGTGATACGCAGTATTTT. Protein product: CAAGPQGRDTQYF.

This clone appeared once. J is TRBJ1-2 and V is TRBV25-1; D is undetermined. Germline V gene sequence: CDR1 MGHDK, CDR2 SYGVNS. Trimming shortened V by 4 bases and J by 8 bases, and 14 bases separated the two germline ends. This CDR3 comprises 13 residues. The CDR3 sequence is CASSARTSGGYTF. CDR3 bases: TGTGCCAGCAGTGCAAGGACCTCGGGGGGCTACACCTTC.

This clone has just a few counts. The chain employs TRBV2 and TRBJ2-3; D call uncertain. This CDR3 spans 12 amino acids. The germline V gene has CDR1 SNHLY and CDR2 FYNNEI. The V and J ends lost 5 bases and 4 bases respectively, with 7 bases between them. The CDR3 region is CASSLEADTQYF. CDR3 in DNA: TGTGCCAGCAGTCTAGAAGCAGATACGCAGTATTTT.

The CDR3 reads CSVDKAGGTGELFF. The CDR3 bases are TGCAGCGTTGATAAGGCGGGAGGGACCGGGGAGCTGTTTTTT. The chain combines TRBV29-1 with TRBJ2-2; 9 nucleotides line up with TRBD2. The CDR3 is 14 amino acids. V trimming: 3 bases; J trimming: 5 bases; junction bases outside the gene matches: 4. Per germline, CDR1 SQVTM and CDR2 ANQGSEA.

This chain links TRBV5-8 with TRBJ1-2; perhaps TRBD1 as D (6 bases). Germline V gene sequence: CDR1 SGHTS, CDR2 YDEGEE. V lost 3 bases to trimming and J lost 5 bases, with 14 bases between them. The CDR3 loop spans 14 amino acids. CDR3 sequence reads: CASSSETGPYGYTF. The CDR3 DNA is TGTGCCAGCAGCTCGGAGACAGGACCGTATGGCTACACCTTC. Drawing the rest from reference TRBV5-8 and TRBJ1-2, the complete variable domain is EAGVTQSPTHLIKTRGQQATLRCSPISGHTSVYWYQQALGLGLQFLLWYDEGEERNRGNFPPRFSGRQFPNYSSELNVNALELEDSALYLCASSSETGPYGYTFGSGTRLTVV.

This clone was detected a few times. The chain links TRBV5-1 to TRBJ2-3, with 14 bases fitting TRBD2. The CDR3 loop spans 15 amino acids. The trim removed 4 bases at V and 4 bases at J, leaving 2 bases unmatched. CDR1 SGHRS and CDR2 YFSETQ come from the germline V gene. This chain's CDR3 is CASSEGLAGADTQYF. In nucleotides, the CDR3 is TGCGCCAGCAGCGAGGGACTAGCGGGAGCAGATACGCAGTATTTT. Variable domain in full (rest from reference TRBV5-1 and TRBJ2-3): KAGVTQTPRYLIKTRGQQVTLSCSPISGHRSVSWYQQTPGQGLQFLFEYFSETQRNKGNFPGRFSGRQFSNSRSEMNVSTLELGDSALYLCASSEGLAGADTQYFGPGTRLTVL.

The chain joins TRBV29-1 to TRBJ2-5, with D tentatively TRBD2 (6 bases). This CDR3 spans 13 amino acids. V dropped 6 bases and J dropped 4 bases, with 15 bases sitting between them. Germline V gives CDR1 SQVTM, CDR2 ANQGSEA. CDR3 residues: CSVLRGLGETQYF. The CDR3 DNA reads TGCAGCGTCCTTAGGGGACTGGGAGAGACCCAGTACTTC.